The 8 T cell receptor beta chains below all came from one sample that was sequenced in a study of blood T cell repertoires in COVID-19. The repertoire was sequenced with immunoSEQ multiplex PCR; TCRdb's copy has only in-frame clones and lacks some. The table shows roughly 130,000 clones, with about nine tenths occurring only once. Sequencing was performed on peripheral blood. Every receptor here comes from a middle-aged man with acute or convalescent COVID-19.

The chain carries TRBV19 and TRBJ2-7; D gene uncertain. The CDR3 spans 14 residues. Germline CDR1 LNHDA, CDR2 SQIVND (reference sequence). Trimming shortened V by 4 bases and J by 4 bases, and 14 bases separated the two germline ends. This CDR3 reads CASSRIGAGYEQYF. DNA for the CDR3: TGTGCCAGTAGTAGAATTGGAGCCGGGTACGAGCAGTACTTC.

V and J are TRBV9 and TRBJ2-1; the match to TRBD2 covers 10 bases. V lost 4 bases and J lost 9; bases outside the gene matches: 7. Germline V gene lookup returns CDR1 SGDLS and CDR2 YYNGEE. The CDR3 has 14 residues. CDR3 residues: CASSPGTSVGEQFF. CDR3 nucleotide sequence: TGTGCCAGCAGCCCGGGGACTAGCGTGGGTGAGCAGTTCTTC. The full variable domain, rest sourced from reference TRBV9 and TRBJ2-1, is DSGVTQTPKHLITATGQRVTLRCSPRSGDLSVYWYQQSLDQGLQFLIQYYNGEERAKGNILERFSAQQFPDLHSELNLSSLELGDSALYFCASSPGTSVGEQFFGPGTRLTVL.

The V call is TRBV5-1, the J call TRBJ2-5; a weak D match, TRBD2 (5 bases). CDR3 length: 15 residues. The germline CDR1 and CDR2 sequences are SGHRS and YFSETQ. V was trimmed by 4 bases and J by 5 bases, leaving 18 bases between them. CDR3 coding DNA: TGCGCCAGCAGCCCGAACCCCGGGGTAGAGGAGACCCAGTACTTC. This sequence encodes CASSPNPGVEETQYF.

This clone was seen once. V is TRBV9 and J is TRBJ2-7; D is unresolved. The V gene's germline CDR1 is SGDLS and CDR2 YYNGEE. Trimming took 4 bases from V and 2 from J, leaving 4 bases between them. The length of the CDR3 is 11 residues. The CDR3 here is CASSLTYEQYF. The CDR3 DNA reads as TGTGCCAGCAGCCTAACCTACGAGCAGTACTTC.

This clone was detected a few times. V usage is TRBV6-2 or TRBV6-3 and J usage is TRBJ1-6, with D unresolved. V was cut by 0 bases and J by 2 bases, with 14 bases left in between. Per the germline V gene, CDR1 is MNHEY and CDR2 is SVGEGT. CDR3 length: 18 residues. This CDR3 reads CASSYSPTRGAYNSPLHF. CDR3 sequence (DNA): TGTGCCAGCAGTTACTCACCTACCCGGGGAGCCTATAATTCACCCCTCCACTTT.

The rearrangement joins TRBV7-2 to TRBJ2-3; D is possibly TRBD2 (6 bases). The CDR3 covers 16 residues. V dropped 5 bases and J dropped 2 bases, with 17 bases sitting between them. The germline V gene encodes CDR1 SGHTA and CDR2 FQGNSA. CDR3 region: CASSPQIGGATDTQYF. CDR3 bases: TGTGCCAGCAGCCCGCAGATTGGCGGGGCCACAGATACGCAGTATTTT.

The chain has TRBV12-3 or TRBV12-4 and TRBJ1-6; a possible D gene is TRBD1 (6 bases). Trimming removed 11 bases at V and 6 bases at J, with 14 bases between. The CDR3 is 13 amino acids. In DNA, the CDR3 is TGTGCCTCACAGGGTTTCTCTAATTCACCCCTCCACTTT. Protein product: CASQGFSNSPLHF.

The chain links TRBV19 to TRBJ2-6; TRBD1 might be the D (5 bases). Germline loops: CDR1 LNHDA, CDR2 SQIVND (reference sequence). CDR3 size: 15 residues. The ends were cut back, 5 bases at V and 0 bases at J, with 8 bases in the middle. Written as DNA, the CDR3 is TGTGCCAGTAGTTCAGACAGCTCTGGGGCCAACGTCCTGACTTTC. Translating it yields CASSSDSSGANVLTF.